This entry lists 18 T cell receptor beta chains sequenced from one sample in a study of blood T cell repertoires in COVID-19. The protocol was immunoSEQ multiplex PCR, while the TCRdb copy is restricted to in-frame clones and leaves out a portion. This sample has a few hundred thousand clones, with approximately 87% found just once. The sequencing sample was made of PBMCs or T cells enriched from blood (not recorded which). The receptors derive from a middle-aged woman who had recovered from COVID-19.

The CDR3, as DNA: TGTGCCAGCACCTACTCTAGTCCCGATTTGGGCAAAAACATTCAGTACTTC. It specifies CASTYSSPDLGKNIQYF. The rearrangement joins TRBV5-6 to TRBJ2-4, with D unclear. The ends were cut back, 6 bases at V and 3 bases at J, with 22 bases in the middle. Germline loops: CDR1 SGHDT, CDR2 YYEEEE. CDR3 length: 17 residues. Using reference TRBV5-6 and TRBJ2-4 for the parts outside the CDR3, the full variable domain is DAGVTQSPTHLIKTRGQQVTLRCSPKSGHDTVSWYQQALGQGPQFIFQYYEEEERQRGNFPDRFSGHQFPNYSSELNVNALLLGDSALYLCASTYSSPDLGKNIQYFGAGTRLSVL.

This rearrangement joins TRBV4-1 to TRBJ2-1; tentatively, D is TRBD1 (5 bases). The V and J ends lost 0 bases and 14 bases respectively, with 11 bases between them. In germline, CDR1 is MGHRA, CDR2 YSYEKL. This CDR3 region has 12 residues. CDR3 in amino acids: CASSQDRTRKFF. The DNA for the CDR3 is TGCGCCAGCAGCCAAGATCGGACAAGAAAGTTCTTC.

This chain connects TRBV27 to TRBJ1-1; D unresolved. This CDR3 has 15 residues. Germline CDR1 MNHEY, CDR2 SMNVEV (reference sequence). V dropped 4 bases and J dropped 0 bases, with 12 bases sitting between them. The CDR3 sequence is CASSSVQIMNTEAFF. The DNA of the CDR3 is TGTGCCAGCAGTTCCGTACAGATCATGAACACTGAAGCTTTCTTT.

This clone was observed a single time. DNA of the CDR3: TGTGCCAGTCGGACTCAGGCTGGAAACACCATATATTTT. This translates into CASRTQAGNTIYF. The rearrangement uses TRBV19 and TRBJ1-3; D is unresolved. The CDR3 spans 13 residues. V was shortened by 8 bases and J by 2 bases, with 10 bases between the two germline ends. Germline loops: CDR1 LNHDA, CDR2 SQIVND (reference sequence). Combining the CDR3 with reference TRBV19 and TRBJ1-3 gives the whole variable domain DGGITQSPKYLFRKEGQNVTLSCEQNLNHDAMYWYRQDPGQGLRLIYYSQIVNDFQKGDIAEGYSVSREKKESFPLTVTSAQKNPTAFYLCASRTQAGNTIYFGEGSWLTVV.

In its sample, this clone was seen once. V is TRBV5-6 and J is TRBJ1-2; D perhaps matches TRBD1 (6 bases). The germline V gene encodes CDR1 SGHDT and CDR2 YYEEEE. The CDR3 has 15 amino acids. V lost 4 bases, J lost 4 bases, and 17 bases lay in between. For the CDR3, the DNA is TGTGCCAGCAGCCCCGCGCCGGACAGCCTCTATGGCTACACCTTC. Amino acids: CASSPAPDSLYGYTF. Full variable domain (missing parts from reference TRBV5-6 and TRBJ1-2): DAGVTQSPTHLIKTRGQQVTLRCSPKSGHDTVSWYQQALGQGPQFIFQYYEEEERQRGNFPDRFSGHQFPNYSSELNVNALLLGDSALYLCASSPAPDSLYGYTFGSGTRLTVV.

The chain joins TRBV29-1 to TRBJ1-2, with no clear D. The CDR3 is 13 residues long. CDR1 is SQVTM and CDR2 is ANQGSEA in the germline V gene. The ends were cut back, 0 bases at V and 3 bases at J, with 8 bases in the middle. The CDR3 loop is CSVEDSDYYGYTF. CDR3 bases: TGCAGCGTTGAAGACTCAGATTACTATGGCTACACCTTC. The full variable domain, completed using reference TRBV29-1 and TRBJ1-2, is SAVISQKPSRDICQRGTSLTIQCQVDSQVTMMFWYRQQPGQSLTLIATANQGSEATYESGFVIDKFPISRPNLTFSTLTVSNMSPEDSSIYLCSVEDSDYYGYTFGSGTRLTVV.

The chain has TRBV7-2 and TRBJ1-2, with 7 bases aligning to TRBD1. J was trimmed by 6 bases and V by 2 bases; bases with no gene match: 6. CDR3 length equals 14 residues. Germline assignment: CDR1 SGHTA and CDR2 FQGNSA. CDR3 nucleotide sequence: TGTGCCAGCAGCTTAAGTAGGCAGGGGGATGGCTACACCTTC. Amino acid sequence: CASSLSRQGDGYTF.

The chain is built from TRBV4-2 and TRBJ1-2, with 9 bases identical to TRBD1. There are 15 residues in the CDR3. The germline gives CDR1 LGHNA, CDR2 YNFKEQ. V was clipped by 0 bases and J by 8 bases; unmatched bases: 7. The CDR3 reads CASSQEGQGLGGYTF. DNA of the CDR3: TGTGCCAGCAGCCAAGAGGGACAGGGTTTAGGAGGCTACACCTTC.

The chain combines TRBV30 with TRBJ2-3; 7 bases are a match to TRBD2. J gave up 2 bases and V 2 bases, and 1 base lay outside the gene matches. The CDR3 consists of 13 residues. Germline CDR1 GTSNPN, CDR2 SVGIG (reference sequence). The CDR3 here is CAWSSGATDTQYF. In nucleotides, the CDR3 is TGTGCCTGGAGTAGCGGGGCCACAGATACGCAGTATTTT. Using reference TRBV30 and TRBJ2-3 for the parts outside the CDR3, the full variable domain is SQTIHQWPATLVQPVGSPLSLECTVEGTSNPNLYWYRQAAGRGLQLLFYSVGIGQISSEVPQNLSASRPQDRQFILSSKKLLLSDSGFYLCAWSSGATDTQYFGPGTRLTVL.

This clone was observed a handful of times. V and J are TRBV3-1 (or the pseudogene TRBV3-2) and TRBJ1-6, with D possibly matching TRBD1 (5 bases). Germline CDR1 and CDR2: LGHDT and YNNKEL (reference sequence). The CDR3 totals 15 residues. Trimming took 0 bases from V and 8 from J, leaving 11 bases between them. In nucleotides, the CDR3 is TGTGCCAGCAGCCAAGACAGAGGGGAGGATTCACCCCTCCACTTT. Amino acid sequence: CASSQDRGEDSPLHF.

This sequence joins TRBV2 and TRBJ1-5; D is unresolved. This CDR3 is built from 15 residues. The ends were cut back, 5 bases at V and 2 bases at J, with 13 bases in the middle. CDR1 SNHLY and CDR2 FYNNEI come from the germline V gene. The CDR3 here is CASSSSGFGNQPQHF. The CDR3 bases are TGTGCCAGCAGTTCAAGCGGTTTCGGCAATCAGCCCCAGCATTTT.

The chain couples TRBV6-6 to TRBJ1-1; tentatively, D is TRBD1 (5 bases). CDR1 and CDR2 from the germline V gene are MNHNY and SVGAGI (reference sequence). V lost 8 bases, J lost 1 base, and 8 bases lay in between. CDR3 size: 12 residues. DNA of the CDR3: TGTGCCAGCCAAGGGGAGAACACTGAAGCTTTCTTT. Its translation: CASQGENTEAFF.

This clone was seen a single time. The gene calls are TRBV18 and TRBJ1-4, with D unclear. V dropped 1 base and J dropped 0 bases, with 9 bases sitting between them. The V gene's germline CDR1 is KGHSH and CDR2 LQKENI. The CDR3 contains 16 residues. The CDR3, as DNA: TGTGCCAGCTCACCACAACGGCTAGCAACTAATGAAAAACTGTTTTTT. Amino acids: CASSPQRLATNEKLFF.

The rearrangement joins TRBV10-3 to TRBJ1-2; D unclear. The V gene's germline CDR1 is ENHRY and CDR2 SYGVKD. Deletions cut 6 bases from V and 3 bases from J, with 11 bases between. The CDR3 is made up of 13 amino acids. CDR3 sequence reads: CAIRGGEYYGYTF. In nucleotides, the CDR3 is TGTGCCATCAGGGGAGGTGAATACTATGGCTACACCTTC.

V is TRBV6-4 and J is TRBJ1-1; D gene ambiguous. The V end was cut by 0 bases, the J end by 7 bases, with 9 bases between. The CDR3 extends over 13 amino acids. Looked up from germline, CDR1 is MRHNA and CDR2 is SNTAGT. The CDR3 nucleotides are TGTGCCAGCAGTGACTCGCGGTCAAGTGAAGCTTTCTTT. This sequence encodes CASSDSRSSEAFF.

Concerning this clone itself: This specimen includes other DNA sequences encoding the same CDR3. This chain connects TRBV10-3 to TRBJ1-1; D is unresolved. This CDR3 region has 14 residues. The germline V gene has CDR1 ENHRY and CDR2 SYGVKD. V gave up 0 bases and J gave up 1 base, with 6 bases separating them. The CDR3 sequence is CAISESGGNTEAFF. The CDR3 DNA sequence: TGTGCCATCAGTGAGTCTGGAGGGAACACTGAAGCTTTCTTT.

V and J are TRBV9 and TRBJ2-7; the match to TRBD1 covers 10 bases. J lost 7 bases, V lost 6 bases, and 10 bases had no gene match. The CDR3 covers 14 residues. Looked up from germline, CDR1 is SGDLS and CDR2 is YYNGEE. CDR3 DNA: TGTGCCAGCAACGGGGGACAGGGGCGATTTGAGCAGTACTTC. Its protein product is CASNGGQGRFEQYF.

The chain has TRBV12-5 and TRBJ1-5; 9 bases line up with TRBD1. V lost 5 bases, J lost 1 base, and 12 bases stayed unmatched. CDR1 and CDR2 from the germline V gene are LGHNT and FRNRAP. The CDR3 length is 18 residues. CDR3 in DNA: TGTGCTAGTGGTCCGGGGACAGGGTGGGAATCGAGCAATCAGCCCCAGCATTTT. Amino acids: CASGPGTGWESSNQPQHF.